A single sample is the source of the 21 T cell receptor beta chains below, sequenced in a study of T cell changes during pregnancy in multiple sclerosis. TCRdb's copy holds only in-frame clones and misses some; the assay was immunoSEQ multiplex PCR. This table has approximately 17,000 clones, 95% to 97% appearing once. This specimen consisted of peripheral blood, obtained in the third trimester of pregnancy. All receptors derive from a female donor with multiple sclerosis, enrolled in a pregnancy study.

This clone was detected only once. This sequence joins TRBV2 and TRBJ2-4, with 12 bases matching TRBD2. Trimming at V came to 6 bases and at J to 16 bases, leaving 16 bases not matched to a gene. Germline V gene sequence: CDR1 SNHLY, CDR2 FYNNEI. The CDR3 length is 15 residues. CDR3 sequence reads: CASRFRSRLAGEPYF. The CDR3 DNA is TGTGCCAGCAGGTTCCGATCTAGACTAGCGGGGGAGCCCTACTTC. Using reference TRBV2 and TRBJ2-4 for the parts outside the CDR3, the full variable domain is EPEVTQTPSHQVTQMGQEVILRCVPISNHLYFYWYRQILGQKVEFLVSFYNNEISEKSEIFDDQFSVERPDGSNFTLKIRSTKLEDSAMYFCASRFRSRLAGEPYFGAGTRLSVL.

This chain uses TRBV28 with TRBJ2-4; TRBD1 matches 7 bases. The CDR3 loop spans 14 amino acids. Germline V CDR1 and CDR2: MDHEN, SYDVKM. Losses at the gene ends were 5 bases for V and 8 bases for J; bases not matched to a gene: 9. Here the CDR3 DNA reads TGTGCCAGCAGTCCGATGACAGGGAAAGACATTCAGTACTTC. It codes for CASSPMTGKDIQYF.

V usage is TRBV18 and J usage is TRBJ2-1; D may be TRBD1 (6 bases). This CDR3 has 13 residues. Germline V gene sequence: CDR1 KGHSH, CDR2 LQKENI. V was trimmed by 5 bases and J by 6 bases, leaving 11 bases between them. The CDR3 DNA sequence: TGTGCCAGCTCATCGGACAGCCTCAATGAGCAGTTCTTC. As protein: CASSSDSLNEQFF.

In nucleotides, the CDR3 is TGCGCCAGCAGCGCTACTAGCGGGGTGGGCACAGATACGCAGTATTTT. It codes for CASSATSGVGTDTQYF. The V and J genes are TRBV5-1 and TRBJ2-3, with 10 bases lining up with TRBD2. With 4 bases clipped from V and 1 base from J, the junction kept 6 bases outside the gene matches. CDR1 is SGHRS and CDR2 is YFSETQ in the germline V gene. This CDR3 spans 16 amino acids.

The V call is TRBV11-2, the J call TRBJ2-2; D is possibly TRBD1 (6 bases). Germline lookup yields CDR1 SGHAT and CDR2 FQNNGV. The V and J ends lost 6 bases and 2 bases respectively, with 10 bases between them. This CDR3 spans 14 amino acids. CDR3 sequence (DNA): TGTGCCAGCAGTTCACAGGGTAACACCGGGGAGCTGTTTTTT. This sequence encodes CASSSQGNTGELFF.

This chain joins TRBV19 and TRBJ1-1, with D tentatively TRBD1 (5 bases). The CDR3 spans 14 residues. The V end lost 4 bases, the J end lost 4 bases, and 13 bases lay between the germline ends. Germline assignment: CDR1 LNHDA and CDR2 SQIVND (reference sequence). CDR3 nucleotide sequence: TGTGCCAGTAGTAACATCAGGGCAGTCACTGAAGCTTTCTTT. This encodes CASSNIRAVTEAFF.

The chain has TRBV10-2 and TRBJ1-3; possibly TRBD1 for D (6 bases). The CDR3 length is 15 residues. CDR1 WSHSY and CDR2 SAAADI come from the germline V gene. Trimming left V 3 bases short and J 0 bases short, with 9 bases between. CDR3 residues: CASSEQGGSGNTIYF. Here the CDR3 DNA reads TGCGCCAGCAGTGAACAGGGCGGCTCTGGAAACACCATATATTTT.

The CDR3 nucleotides read TGTGCCAGCAGTGGGACTAGCGGGAGCACCGGGGAGCTGTTTTTT. It specifies CASSGTSGSTGELFF. The chain uses TRBV6-1 and TRBJ2-2; 13 nucleotides align to TRBD2. Unmatched junction bases numbered 0, after V lost 4 bases and J lost 4 bases. The germline gives CDR1 MNHNS, CDR2 SASEGT. The CDR3 consists of 15 residues.

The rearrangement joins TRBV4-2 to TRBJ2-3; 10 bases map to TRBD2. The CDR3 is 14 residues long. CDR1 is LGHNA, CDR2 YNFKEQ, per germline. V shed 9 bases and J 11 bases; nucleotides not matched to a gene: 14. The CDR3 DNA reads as TGTGCCAGTGGGATTAGCGGGAGGTCGGTTGGGCAGTATTTT. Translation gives CASGISGRSVGQYF.

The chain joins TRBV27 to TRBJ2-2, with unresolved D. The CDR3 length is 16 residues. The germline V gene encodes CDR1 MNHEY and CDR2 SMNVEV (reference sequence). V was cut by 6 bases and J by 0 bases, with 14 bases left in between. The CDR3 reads CASSPGLVANTGELFF. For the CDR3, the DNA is TGTGCCAGCAGCCCCGGCCTAGTCGCGAACACCGGGGAGCTGTTTTTT.

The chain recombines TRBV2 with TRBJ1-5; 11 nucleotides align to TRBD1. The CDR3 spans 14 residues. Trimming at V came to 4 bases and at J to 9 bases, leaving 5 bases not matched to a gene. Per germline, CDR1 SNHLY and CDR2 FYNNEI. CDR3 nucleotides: TGTGCCAGCAGTGGGACAGGGGGCCGGCGGCCCCAGCATTTT. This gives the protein CASSGTGGRRPQHF.

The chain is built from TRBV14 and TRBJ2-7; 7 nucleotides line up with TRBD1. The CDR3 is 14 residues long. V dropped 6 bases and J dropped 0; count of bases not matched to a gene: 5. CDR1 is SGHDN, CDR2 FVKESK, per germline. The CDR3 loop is CASRRRTGSYEQYF. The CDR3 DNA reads TGTGCCAGCAGGCGGAGGACAGGCTCCTACGAGCAGTACTTC. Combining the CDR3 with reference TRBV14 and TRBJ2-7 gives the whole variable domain EAGVTQFPSHSVIEKGQTVTLRCDPISGHDNLYWYRRVMGKEIKFLLHFVKESKQDESGMPNNRFLAERTGGTYSTLKVQPAELEDSGVYFCASRRRTGSYEQYFGPGTRLTVT.

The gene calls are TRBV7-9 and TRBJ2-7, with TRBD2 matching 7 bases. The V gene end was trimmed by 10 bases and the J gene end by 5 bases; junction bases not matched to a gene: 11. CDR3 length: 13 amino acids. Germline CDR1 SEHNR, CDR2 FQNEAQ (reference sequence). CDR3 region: CATTASGGDEQYF. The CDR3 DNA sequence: TGTGCCACCACAGCTTCGGGAGGCGACGAGCAGTACTTC.

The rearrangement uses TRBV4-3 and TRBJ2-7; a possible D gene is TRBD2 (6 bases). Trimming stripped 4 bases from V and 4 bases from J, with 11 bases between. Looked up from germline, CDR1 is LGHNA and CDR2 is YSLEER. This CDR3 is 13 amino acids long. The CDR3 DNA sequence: TGCGCCAGCAGCCCGGCCGGGGGATACGAGCAGTACTTC. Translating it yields CASSPAGGYEQYF.

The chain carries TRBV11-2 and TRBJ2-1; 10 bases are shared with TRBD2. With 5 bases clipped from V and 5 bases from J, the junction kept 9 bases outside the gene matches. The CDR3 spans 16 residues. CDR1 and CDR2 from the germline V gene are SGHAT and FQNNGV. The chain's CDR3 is CASSPRAGGSHNEQFF. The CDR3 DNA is TGTGCCAGCAGCCCTAGAGCGGGAGGGTCCCACAATGAGCAGTTCTTC.

The CDR3 spells CASSPSLLAGVYEQYF. Here the CDR3 DNA reads TGTGCCAGCAGCCCCTCCCTACTAGCGGGTGTCTACGAGCAGTACTTC. The chain has TRBV2 and TRBJ2-7, with 9 bases matching TRBD2. Unmatched junction bases numbered 12, after V lost 6 bases and J lost 3 bases. The CDR3 loop spans 16 amino acids. The germline V gene has CDR1 SNHLY and CDR2 FYNNEI.

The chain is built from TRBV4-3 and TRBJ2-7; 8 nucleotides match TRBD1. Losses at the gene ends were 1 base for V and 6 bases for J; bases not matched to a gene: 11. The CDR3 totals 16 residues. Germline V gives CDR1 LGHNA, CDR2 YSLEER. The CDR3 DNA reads TGCGCCAGCAGCCAAGTGGTGGGACAGGTTTTCACCGAGCAGTACTTC. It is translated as CASSQVVGQVFTEQYF.

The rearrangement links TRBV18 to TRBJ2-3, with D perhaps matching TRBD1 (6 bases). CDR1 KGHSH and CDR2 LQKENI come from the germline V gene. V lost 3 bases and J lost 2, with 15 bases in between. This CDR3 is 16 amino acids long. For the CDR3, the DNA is TGTGCCAGCTCACCCGGGACAAAAATGCCCACAGATACGCAGTATTTT. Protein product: CASSPGTKMPTDTQYF.

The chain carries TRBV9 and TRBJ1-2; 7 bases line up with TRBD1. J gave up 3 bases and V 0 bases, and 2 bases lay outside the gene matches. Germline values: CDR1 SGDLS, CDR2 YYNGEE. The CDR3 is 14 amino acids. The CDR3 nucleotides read TGTGCCAGCAGCGTAGGAGGGGGCGACTATGGCTACACCTTC. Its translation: CASSVGGGDYGYTF. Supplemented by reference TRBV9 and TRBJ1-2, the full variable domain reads DSGVTQTPKHLITATGQRVTLRCSPRSGDLSVYWYQQSLDQGLQFLIQYYNGEERAKGNILERFSAQQFPDLHSELNLSSLELGDSALYFCASSVGGGDYGYTFGSGTRLTVV.

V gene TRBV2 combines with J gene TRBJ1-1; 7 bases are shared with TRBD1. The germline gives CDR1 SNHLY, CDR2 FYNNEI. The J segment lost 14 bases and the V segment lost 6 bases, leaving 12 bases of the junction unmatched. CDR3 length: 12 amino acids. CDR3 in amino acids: CASSENRGPRFF. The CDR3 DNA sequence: TGTGCCAGCAGCGAAAACAGGGGCCCCAGGTTCTTT. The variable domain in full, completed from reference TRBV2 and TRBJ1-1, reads EPEVTQTPSHQVTQMGQEVILRCVPISNHLYFYWYRQILGQKVEFLVSFYNNEISEKSEIFDDQFSVERPDGSNFTLKIRSTKLEDSAMYFCASSENRGPRFFGQGTRLTVV.

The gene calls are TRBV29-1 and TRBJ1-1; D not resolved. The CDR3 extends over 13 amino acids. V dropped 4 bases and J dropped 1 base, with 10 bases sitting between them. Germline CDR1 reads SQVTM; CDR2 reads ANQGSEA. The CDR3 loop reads CSVVTTPNTEAFF. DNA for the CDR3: TGCAGCGTTGTGACAACCCCGAACACTGAAGCTTTCTTT.